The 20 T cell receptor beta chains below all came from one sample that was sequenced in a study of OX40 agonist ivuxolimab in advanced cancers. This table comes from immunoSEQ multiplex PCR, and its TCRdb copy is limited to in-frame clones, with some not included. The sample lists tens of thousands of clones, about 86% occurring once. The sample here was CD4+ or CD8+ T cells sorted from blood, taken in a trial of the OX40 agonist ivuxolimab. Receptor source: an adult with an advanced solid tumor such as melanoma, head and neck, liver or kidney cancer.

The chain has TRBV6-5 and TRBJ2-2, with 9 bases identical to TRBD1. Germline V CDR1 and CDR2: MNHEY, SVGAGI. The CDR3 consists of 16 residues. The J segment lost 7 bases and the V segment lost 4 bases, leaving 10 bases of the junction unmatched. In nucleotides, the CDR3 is TGTGCCAGCAGTTCGAACAGGGGGCGGAGTAACGGGGAGCTGTTTTTT. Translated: CASSSNRGRSNGELFF.

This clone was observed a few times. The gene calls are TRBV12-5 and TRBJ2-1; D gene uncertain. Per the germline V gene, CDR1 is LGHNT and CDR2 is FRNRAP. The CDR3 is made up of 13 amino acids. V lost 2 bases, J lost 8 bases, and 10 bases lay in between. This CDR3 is CASGLIQTHEQFF. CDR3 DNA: TGTGCTAGTGGTTTGATACAGACTCATGAGCAGTTCTTC.

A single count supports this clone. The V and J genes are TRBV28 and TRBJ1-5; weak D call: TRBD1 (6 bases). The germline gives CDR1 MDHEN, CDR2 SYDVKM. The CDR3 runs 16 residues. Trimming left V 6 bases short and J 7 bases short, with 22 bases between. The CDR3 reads CASRGDYGGRRQPQHF. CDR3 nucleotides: TGTGCCAGCAGGGGTGATTACGGGGGGCGCAGGCAGCCCCAGCATTTT.

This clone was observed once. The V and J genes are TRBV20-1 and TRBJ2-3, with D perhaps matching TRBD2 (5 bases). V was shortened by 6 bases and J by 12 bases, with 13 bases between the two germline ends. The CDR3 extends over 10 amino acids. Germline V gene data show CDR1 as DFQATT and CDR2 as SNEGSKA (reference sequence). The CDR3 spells CSAPVGLQYF. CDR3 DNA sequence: TGCAGTGCCCCCGTTGGACTTCAGTATTTT.

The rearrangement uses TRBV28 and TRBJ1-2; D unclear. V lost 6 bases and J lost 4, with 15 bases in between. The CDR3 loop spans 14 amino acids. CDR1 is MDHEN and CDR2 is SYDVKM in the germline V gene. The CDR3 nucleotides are TGTGCCAGCAGCCGGAGGGATGCGGGCTATGGCTACACCTTC. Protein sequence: CASSRRDAGYGYTF.

Here the CDR3 DNA reads TGTGCCAGCACTAGAGGGACAGAAAACTATGGCTACACCTTC. Protein sequence: CASTRGTENYGYTF. The J gene is TRBJ1-2, the V gene TRBV5-6; 7 bases line up with TRBD1. Germline lookup yields CDR1 SGHDT and CDR2 YYEEEE. The CDR3 is 14 residues long. Trimming took 6 bases from V and 2 from J; bases not matched to a gene: 7.

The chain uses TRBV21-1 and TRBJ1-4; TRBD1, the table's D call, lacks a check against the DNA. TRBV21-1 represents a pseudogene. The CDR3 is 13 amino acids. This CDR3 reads CASSRQNNEKLFF. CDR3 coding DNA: TGTGCCAGCAGCAGACAGAATAATGAAAAACTGTTTTTT.

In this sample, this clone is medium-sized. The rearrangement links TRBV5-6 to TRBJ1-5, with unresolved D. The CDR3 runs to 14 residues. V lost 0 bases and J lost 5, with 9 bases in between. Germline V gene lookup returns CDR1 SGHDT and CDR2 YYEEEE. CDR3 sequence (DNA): TGTGCCAGCAGCTTGGGACGGAGCTATCAGCCCCAGCATTTT. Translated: CASSLGRSYQPQHF.

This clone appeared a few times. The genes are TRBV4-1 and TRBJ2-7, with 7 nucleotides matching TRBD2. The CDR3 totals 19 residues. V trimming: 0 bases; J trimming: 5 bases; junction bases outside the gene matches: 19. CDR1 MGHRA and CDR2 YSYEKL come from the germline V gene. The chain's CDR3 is CASSQDPPPGGPSRNEQYF. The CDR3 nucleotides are TGCGCCAGCAGCCAAGATCCCCCCCCGGGAGGCCCCTCTAGGAACGAGCAGTACTTC.

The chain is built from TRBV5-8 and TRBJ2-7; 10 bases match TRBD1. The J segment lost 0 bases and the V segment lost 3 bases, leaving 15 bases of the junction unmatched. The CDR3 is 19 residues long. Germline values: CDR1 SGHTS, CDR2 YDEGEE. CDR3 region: CASSSRDRGTFWASYEQYF. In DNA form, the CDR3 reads TGTGCCAGCAGCTCGAGGGACAGGGGTACCTTCTGGGCCTCCTACGAGCAGTACTTC.

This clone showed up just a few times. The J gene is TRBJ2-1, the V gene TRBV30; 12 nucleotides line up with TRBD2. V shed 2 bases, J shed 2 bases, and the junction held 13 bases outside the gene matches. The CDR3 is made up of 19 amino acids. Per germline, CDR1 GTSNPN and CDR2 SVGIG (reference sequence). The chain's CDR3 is CAWSLIRTSGADPYNEQFF. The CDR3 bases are TGTGCCTGGAGTCTAATTCGGACTAGCGGGGCCGATCCCTACAATGAGCAGTTCTTC.

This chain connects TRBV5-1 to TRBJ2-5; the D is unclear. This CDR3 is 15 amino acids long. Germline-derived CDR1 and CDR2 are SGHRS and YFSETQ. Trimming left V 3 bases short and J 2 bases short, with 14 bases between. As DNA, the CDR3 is TGCGCCAGCAGCTACCCGACACCCCCACAAGAGACCCAGTACTTC. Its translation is CASSYPTPPQETQYF. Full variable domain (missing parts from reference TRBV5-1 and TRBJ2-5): KAGVTQTPRYLIKTRGQQVTLSCSPISGHRSVSWYQQTPGQGLQFLFEYFSETQRNKGNFPGRFSGRQFSNSRSEMNVSTLELGDSALYLCASSYPTPPQETQYFGPGTRLLVL.

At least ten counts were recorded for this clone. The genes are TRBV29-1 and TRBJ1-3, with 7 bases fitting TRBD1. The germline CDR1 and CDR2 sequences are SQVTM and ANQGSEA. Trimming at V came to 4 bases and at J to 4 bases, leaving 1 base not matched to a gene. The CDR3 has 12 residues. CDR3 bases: TGCAGCGTTGTGACAGGGGGAAACACCATATATTTT. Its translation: CSVVTGGNTIYF.

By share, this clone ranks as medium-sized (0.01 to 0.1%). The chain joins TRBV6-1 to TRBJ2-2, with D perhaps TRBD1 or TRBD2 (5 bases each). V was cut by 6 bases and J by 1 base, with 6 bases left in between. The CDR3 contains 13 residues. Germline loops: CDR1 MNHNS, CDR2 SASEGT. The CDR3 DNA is TGTGCCAGCAGGGGGGAGAACACCGGGGAGCTGTTTTTT. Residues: CASRGENTGELFF.

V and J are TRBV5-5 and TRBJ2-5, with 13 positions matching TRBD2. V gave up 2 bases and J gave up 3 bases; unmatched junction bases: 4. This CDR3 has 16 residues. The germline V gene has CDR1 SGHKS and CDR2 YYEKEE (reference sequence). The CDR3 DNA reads TGTGCCAGCAGCTTCTCGACTAGCGGGAGGAAAGAGACCCAGTACTTC. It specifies CASSFSTSGRKETQYF.

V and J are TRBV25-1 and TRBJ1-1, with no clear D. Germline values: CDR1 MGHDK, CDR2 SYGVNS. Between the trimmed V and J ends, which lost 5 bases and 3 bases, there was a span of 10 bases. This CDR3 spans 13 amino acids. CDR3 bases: TGTGCCAGCAGTCCATGGGGAGACACTGAAGCTTTCTTT. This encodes CASSPWGDTEAFF. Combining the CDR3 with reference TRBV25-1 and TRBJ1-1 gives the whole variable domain EADIYQTPRYLVIGTGKKITLECSQTMGHDKMYWYQQDPGMELHLIHYSYGVNSTEKGDLSSESTVSRIRTEHFPLTLESARPSHTSQYLCASSPWGDTEAFFGQGTRLTVV.

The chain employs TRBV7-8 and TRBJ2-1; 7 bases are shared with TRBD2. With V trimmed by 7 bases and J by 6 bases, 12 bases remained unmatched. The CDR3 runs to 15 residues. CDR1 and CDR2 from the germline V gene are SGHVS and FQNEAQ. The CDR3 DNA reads TGTGCCAGCACCCCAGGGCTAGCGGACCGCAATGAGCAGTTCTTC. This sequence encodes CASTPGLADRNEQFF.

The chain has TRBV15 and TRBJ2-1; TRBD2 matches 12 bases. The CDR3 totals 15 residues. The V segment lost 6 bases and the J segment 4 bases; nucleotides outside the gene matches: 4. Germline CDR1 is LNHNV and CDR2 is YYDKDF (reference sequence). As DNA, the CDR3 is TGTGCCACCAGAGGGGGACTAGCGGGTTACAATGAGCAGTTCTTC. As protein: CATRGGLAGYNEQFF.

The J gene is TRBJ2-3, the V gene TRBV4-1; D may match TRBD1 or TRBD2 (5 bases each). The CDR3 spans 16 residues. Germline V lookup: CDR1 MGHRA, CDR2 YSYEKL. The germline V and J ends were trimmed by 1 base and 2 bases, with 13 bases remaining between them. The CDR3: CASSQVRGSNTDTQYF. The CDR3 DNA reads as TGCGCCAGCAGCCAAGTTCGGGGCAGCAACACAGATACGCAGTATTTT.

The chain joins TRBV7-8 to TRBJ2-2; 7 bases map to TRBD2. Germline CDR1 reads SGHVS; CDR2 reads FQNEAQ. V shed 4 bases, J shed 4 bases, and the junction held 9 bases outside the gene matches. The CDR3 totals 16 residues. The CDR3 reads CASSSGGGTGTGELFF. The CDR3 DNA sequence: TGTGCCAGCAGCTCGGGAGGAGGGACGGGCACCGGGGAGCTGTTTTTT.